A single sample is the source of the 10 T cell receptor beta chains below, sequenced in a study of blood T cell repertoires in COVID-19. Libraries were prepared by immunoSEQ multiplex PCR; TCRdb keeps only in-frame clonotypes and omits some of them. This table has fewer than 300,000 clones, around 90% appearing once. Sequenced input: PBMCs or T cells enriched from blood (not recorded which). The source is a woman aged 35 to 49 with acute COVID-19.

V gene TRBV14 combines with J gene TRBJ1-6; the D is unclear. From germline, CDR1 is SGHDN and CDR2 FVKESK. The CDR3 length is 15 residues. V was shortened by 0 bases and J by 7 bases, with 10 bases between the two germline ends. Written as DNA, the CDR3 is TGTGCCAGCAGCCAAGATCTAAACAGCAATTCACCCCTCCACTTT. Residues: CASSQDLNSNSPLHF.

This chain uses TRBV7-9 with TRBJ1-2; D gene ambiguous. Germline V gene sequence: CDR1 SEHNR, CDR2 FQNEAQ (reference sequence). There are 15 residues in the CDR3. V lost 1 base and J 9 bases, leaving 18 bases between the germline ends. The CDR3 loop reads CASSLEVRFLLSYTF. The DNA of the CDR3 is TGTGCCAGCAGCTTAGAAGTACGATTTCTATTGAGCTACACCTTC.

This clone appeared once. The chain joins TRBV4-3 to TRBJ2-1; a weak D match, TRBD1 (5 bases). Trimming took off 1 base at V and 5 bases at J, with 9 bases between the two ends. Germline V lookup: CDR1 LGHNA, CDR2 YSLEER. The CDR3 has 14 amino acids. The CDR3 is CASSQGSRDNEQFF. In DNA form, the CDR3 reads TGCGCCAGCAGCCAAGGGTCCAGGGACAATGAGCAGTTCTTC.

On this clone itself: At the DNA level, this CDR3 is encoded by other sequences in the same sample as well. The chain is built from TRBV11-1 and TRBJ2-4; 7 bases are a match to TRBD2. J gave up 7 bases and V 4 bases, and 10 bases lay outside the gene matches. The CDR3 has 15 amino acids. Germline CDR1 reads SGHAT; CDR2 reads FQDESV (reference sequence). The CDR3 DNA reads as TGTGCCAGCAGCTCGAAAGGCAGCGGGGTGAACATTCAGTACTTC. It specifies CASSSKGSGVNIQYF.

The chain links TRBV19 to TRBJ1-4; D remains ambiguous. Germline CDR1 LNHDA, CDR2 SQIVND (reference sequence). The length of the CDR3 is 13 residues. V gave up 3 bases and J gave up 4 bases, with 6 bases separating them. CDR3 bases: TGTGCCAGTAGTATCCGACTTAATGAAAAACTGTTTTTT. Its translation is CASSIRLNEKLFF.

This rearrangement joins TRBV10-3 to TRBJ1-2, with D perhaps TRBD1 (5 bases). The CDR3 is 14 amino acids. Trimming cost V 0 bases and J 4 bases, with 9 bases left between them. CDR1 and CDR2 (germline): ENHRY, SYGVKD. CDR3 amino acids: CAISESGASYGYTF. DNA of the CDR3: TGTGCCATCAGTGAGTCAGGGGCGAGCTATGGCTACACCTTC.

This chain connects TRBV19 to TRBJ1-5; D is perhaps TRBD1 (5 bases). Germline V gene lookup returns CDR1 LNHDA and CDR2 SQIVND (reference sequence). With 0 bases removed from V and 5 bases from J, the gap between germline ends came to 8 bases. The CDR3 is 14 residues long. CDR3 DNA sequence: TGTGCCAGTAGTATAGATTGGGGCCATCAGCCCCAGCATTTT. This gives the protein CASSIDWGHQPQHF.

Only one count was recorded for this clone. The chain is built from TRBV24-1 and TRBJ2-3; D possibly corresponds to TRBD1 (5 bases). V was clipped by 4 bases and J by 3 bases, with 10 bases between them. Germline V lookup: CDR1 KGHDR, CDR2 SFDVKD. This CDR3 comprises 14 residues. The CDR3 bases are TGTGCCACCAGTGACTCTGACAGTACAGATACGCAGTATTTT. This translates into CATSDSDSTDTQYF.

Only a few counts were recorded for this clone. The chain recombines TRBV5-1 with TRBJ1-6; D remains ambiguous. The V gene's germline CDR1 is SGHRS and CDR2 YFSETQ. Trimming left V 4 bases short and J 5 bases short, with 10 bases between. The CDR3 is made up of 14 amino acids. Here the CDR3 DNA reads TGCGCCAGCAGCAGATTAACTAATAATTCACCCCTCCACTTT. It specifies CASSRLTNNSPLHF.

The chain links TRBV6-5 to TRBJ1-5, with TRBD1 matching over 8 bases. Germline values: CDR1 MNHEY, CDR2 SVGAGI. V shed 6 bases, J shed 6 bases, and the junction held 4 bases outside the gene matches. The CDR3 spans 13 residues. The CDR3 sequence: CASRTGEGQPQHF. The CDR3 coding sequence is TGTGCCAGCAGGACAGGGGAGGGTCAGCCCCAGCATTTT.